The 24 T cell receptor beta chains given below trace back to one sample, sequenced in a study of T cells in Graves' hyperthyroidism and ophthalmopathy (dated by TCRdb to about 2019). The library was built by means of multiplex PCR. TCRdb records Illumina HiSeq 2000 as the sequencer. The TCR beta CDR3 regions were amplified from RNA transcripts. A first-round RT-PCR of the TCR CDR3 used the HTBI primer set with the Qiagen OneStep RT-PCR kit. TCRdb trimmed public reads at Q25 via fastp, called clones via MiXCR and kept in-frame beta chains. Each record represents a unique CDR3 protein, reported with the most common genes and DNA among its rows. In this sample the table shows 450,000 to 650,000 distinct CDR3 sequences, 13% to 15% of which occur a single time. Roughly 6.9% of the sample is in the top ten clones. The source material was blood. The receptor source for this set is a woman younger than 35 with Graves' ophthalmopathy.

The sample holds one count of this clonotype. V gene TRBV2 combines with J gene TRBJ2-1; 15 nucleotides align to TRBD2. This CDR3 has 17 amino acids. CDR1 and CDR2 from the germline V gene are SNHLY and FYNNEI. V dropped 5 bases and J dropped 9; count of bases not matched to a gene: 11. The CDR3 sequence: CASSQIGLAGGWGEQFF. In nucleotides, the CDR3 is TGTGCCAGCAGTCAAATAGGACTAGCGGGAGGGTGGGGTGAGCAGTTCTTC.

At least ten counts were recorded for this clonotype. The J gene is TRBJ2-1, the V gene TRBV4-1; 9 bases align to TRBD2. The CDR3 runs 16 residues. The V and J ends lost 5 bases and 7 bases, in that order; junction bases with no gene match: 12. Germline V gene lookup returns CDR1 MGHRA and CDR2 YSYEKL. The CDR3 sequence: CASSNFPGLAQNEQFF. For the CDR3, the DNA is TGCGCCAGCAGCAATTTTCCGGGACTAGCTCAGAATGAGCAGTTCTTC.

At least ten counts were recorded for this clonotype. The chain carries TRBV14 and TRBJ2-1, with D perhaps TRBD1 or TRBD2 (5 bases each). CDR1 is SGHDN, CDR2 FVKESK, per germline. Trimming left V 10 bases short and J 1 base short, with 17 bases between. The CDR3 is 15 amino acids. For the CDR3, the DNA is TGTGCCACCAGGAGATGGGACCGATCCTACAATGAGCAGTTCTTC. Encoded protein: CATRRWDRSYNEQFF.

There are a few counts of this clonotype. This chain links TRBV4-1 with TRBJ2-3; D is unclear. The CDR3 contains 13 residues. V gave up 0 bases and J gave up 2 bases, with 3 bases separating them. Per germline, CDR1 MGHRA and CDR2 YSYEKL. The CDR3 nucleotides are TGCGCCAGCAGCCAAGAATACACAGATACGCAGTATTTT. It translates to CASSQEYTDTQYF.

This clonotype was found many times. The CDR3 coding sequence is TGTGCCAGCAGCTTATCGATCCCGGTGGCGGGAGGAGAGACCCAGTACTTC. The encoded protein is CASSLSIPVAGGETQYF. The genes are TRBV7-2 and TRBJ2-5; TRBD2 matches 8 bases. Germline trimming cut 2 bases from V and 4 bases from J; bases unmatched to any gene: 12. This CDR3 has 17 amino acids. The germline CDR1 and CDR2 sequences are SGHTA and FQGNSA.

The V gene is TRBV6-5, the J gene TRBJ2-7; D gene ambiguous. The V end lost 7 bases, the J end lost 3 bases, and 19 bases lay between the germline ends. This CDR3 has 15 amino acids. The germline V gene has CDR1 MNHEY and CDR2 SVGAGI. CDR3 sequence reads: CASNLRPPPDYEQYF. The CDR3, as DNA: TGTGCCAGCAATTTGAGACCCCCTCCTGACTACGAGCAGTACTTC.

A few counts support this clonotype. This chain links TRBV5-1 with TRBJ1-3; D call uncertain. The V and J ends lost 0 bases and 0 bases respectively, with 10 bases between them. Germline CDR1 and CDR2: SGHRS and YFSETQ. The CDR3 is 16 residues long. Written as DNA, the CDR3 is TGCGCCAGCAGCTTGGGTTTTTGGGTCTCTGGAAACACCATATATTTT. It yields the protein CASSLGFWVSGNTIYF. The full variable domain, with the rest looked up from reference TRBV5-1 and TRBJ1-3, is KAGVTQTPRYLIKTRGQQVTLSCSPISGHRSVSWYQQTPGQGLQFLFEYFSETQRNKGNFPGRFSGRQFSNSRSEMNVSTLELGDSALYLCASSLGFWVSGNTIYFGEGSWLTVV.

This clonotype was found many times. For the CDR3, the DNA is TGTGCCAGCAGCCAAAGCCCTCTCCAGGGGCTTCAGCCCCAGCATTTT. The encoded protein is CASSQSPLQGLQPQHF. V and J are TRBV3-1 and TRBJ1-5; the D gene is possibly TRBD1 (6 bases). CDR3 size: 16 residues. CDR1 is LGHDT, CDR2 YNNKEL, per germline (reference sequence). V lost 2 bases, J lost 6 bases, and 17 bases lay in between.

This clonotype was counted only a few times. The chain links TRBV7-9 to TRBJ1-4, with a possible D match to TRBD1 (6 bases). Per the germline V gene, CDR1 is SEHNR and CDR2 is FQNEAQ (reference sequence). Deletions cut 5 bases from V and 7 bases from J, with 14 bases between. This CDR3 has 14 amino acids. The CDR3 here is CASSHDRLAEKLFF. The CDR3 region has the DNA TGTGCCAGCAGCCACGACAGGCTGGCTGAAAAACTGTTTTTT.

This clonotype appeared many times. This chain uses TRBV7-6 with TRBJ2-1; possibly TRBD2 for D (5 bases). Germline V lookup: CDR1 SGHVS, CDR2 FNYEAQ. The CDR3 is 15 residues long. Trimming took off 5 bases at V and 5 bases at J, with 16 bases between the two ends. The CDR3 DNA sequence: TGTGCCAGCAGCCTGACTATACTAAATGACAATGAGCAGTTCTTC. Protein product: CASSLTILNDNEQFF.

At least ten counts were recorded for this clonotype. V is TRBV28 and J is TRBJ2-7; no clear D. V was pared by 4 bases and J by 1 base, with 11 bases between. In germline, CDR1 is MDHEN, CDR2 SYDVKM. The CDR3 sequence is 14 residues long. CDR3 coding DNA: TGTGCCAGCAGTTCAGCGCCTAAATCCTACGAGCAGTACTTC. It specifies CASSSAPKSYEQYF.

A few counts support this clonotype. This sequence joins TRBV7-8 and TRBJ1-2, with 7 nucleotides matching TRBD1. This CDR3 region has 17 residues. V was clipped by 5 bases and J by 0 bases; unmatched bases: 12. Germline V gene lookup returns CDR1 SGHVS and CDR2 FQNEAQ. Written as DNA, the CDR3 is TGTGCCAGCAGCCGAGGCGGGACAGTAGAAGCTAACTATGGCTACACCTTC. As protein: CASSRGGTVEANYGYTF. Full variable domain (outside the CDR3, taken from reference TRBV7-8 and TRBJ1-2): GAGVSQSPRYKVAKRGQDVALRCDPISGHVSLFWYQQALGQGPEFLTYFQNEAQLDKSGLPSDRFFAERPEGSVSTLKIQRTQQEDSAVYLCASSRGGTVEANYGYTFGSGTRLTVV.

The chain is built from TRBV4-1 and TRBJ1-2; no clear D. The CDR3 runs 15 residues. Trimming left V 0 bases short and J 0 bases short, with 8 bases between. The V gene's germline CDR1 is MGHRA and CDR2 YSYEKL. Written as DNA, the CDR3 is TGCGCCAGCAGCCAAGATCCGGCAGCTAACTATGGCTACACCTTC. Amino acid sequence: CASSQDPAANYGYTF.

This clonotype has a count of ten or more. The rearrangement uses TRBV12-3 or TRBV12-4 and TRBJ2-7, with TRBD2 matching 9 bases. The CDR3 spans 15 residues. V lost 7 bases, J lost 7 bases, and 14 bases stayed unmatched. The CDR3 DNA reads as TGTGCCAGCACTTCACTGACTAGCGGTCGGAGTGAGCAGTACTTC. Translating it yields CASTSLTSGRSEQYF.

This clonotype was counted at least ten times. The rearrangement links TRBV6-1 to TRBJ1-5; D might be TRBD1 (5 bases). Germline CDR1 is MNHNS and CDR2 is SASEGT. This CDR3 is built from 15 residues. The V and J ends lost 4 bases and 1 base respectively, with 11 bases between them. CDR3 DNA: TGTGCCAGCAGTGTCCCAGGGATGAGCAATCAGCCCCAGCATTTT. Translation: CASSVPGMSNQPQHF.

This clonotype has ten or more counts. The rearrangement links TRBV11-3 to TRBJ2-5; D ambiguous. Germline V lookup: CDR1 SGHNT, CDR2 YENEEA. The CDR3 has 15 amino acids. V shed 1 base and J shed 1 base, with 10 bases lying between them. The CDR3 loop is CASSLVPGRQETQYF. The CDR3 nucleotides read TGTGCCAGCAGCTTAGTTCCAGGTCGCCAAGAGACCCAGTACTTC.

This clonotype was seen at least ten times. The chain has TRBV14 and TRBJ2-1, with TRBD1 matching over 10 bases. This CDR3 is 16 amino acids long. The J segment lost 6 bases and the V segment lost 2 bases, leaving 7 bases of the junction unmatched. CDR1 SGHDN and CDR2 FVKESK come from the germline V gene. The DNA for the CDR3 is TGTGCCAGCAGCCAACGGGACAGGGGAGCGGTCAATGAGCAGTTCTTC. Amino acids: CASSQRDRGAVNEQFF.

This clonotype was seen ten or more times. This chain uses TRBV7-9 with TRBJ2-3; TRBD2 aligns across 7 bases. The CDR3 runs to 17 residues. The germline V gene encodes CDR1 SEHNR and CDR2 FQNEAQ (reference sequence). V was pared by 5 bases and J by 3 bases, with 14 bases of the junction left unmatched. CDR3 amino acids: CASSPPWAGEGTDTQYF. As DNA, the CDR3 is TGTGCCAGCAGCCCACCCTGGGCGGGAGAGGGAACAGATACGCAGTATTTT.

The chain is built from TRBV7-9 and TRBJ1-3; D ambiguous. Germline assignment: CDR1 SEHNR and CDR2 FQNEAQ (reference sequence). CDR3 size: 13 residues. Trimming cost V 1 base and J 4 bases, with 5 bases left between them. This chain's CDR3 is CASSLEAGNTIYF. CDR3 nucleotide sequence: TGTGCCAGCAGCTTAGAGGCAGGAAACACCATATATTTT.

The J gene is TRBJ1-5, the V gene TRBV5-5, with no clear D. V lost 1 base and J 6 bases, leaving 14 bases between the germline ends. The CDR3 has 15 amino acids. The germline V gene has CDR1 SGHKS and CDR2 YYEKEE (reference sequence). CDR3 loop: CASSLWGVEVQPQHF. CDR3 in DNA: TGTGCCAGCAGCTTGTGGGGAGTGGAGGTTCAGCCCCAGCATTTT.

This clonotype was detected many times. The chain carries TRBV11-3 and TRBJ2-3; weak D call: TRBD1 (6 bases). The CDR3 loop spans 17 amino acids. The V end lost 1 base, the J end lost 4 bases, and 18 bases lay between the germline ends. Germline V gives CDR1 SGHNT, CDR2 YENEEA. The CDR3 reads CASSLASIQGLPDTQYF. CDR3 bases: TGTGCCAGCAGCTTAGCGTCTATACAGGGTCTTCCAGATACGCAGTATTTT.

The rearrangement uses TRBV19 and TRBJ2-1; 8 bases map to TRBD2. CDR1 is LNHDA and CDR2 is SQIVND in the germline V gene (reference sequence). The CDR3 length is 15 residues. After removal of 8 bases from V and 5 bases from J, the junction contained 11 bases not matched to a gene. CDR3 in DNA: TGTGCCAGTGCCACAGGGAGCGGGAGCCACAATGAGCAGTTCTTC. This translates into CASATGSGSHNEQFF.

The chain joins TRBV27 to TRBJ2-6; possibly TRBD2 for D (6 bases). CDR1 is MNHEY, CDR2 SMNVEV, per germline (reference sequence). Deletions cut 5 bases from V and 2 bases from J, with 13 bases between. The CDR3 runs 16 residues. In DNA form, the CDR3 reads TGTGCCAGCAGTGAAATAGGAGGGGCTGGGGCCAACGTCCTGACTTTC. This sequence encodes CASSEIGGAGANVLTF.

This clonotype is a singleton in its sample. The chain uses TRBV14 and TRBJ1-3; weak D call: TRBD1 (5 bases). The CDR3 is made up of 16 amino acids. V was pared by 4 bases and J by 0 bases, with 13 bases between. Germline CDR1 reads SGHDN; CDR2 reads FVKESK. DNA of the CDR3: TGTGCCAGCAGCCCGCGGGGCGGTTACTCTGGAAACACCATATATTTT. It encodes CASSPRGGYSGNTIYF.